Below, 22 T cell receptor beta chains from the same sample are listed, as sequenced in a study. TCRdb re-called the 5' RACE reads with MiXCR, one entry per CDR3 protein. The data contain about 40,000 distinct CDR3 sequences, around 30% of them singletons. The sequenced material came from tumor-infiltrating memory CD4+ T cells sorted from the breast tumor. Subset indicated: memory CD4+ T cells, CD4+CD45RO+CD25-. These receptors were taken from a female donor with breast cancer.

V gene TRBV6-5 combines with J gene TRBJ1-1; possibly TRBD1 for D (5 bases). Deletions cut 4 bases from V and 4 bases from J, with 16 bases between. Germline V gene data show CDR1 as MNHEY and CDR2 as SVGAGI. CDR3 length equals 15 residues. The CDR3 coding sequence is TGTGCCAGCAGTTCTTACCGGGGGTTTGGCACTGAAGCTTTCTTT. Protein sequence: CASSSYRGFGTEAFF.

This clonotype was observed at least ten times. The chain joins TRBV4-1 to TRBJ2-1; D assignment may be TRBD1 or TRBD2 (5 bases each). The CDR3 covers 16 residues. Trimming pared 3 bases from V and 4 bases from J, leaving 16 bases between. Germline V lookup: CDR1 MGHRA, CDR2 YSYEKL. The DNA of the CDR3 is TGCGCCAGCAGCCACCCCCCGGGACGAAGTTACAATGAGCAGTTCTTC. Its translation: CASSHPPGRSYNEQFF.

V is TRBV19 and J is TRBJ2-7; D is perhaps TRBD1 (5 bases). Trimming took off 9 bases at V and 3 bases at J, with 15 bases between the two ends. Germline V lookup: CDR1 LNHDA, CDR2 SQIVND (reference sequence). The CDR3 covers 13 residues. In nucleotides, the CDR3 is TGTGCCAGGTGGACACCAAGCCTCTACGAGCAGTACTTC. Protein product: CARWTPSLYEQYF.

The V call is TRBV7-6, the J call TRBJ2-6; D is unclear. Per germline, CDR1 SGHVS and CDR2 FNYEAQ. V shed 1 base and J shed 0 bases, with 16 bases lying between them. CDR3 length: 19 amino acids. The CDR3 coding sequence is TGTGCCAGCAGCTTAGGATTTGGGCATAAAAGCTCTGGGGCCAACGTCCTGACTTTC. Its translation: CASSLGFGHKSSGANVLTF.

A note on this clonotype: This may stem from a read error, because a much larger clone lies one nucleotide away. The genes are TRBV27 and TRBJ2-1; D gene ambiguous. The length of the CDR3 is 11 residues. V lost 4 bases and J 7 bases, leaving 5 bases between the germline ends. Germline assignment: CDR1 MNHEY and CDR2 SMNVEV (reference sequence). CDR3: CASSSGNEQFF. CDR3 nucleotides: TGTGCCAGCAGTTCGGGTAATGAGCAGTTCTTC.

This clonotype was recorded once. The rearrangement links TRBV20-1 to TRBJ2-7; either TRBD1 or TRBD2 may fit D (5 bases each). Between the trimmed V and J ends, which lost 6 bases and 5 bases, there was a span of 17 bases. The CDR3 extends over 13 amino acids. The germline gives CDR1 DFQATT, CDR2 SNEGSKA (reference sequence). The CDR3 sequence: CSAETGTRDEQYF. In DNA form, the CDR3 reads TGCAGTGCCGAGACCGGGACCCGCGACGAGCAGTACTTC.

This clonotype was seen once. A much larger clone differs from this one at a single base, so this may be a read error. The rearrangement links TRBV12-3 or TRBV12-4 to TRBJ1-2; the D gene is possibly TRBD1 (6 bases). CDR3 length: 13 residues. The CDR3 loop is CAGSLGAVYGYTF. As DNA, the CDR3 is TGTGCCGGCAGTTTGGGGGCCGTCTATGGCTACACCTTC.

This clonotype occurred a few times. The chain links TRBV5-1 to TRBJ1-2, with TRBD1 as a possible D gene (5 bases). Between the trimmed V and J ends, which lost 5 bases and 1 base, there was a span of 9 bases. This CDR3 is 13 amino acids long. CDR1 and CDR2 (germline): SGHRS, YFSETQ. The CDR3 loop is CASRWDDNYGYTF. The DNA for the CDR3 is TGCGCCAGCAGGTGGGACGATAACTATGGCTACACCTTC.

The chain joins TRBV7-2 to TRBJ2-1; perhaps TRBD2 as D (6 bases). Germline loops: CDR1 SGHTA, CDR2 FQGNSA. V dropped 8 bases and J dropped 4 bases, with 9 bases sitting between them. The CDR3 contains 12 residues. CDR3 residues: CASDGGYNEQFF. The DNA for the CDR3 is TGTGCCAGCGATGGGGGGTACAATGAGCAGTTCTTC.

V and J are TRBV7-3 and TRBJ2-2, with TRBD1 matching 8 bases. Per germline, CDR1 SGHTA and CDR2 FQGTGA. J was trimmed by 4 bases and V by 5 bases; bases with no gene match: 6. The CDR3 totals 15 residues. Written as DNA, the CDR3 is TGTGCCAGCAGCCCCACAGGGGGAAGCACCGGGGAGCTGTTTTTT. Amino acids: CASSPTGGSTGELFF.

The CDR3 DNA reads TGTGCCAGCAGCCAAGGGACTAGCCACAATGAGCAGTTCTTC. Translated, it gives CASSQGTSHNEQFF. The J gene is TRBJ2-1, the V gene TRBV3-1, with 8 nucleotides matching TRBD2. With V trimmed by 1 base and J by 5 bases, 1 base remained unmatched. Germline V gives CDR1 LGHDT, CDR2 YNNKEL (reference sequence). This CDR3 is built from 14 residues.

In this sample, this clonotype turned up a few times. The V call is TRBV9, the J call TRBJ1-6; 8 bases line up with TRBD1. CDR1 is SGDLS and CDR2 is YYNGEE in the germline V gene. The CDR3 runs to 14 residues. The V and J ends lost 3 bases and 9 bases, in that order; junction bases with no gene match: 5. DNA for the CDR3: TGTGCCAGCAGCGATGGACAGGGTGGTTCACCCCTCCACTTT. The encoded protein is CASSDGQGGSPLHF.

This clonotype has only a few counts. The gene calls are TRBV6-6 and TRBJ2-3, with 9 bases lining up with TRBD2. With V trimmed by 6 bases and J by 4 bases, 11 bases remained unmatched. The CDR3 length is 16 residues. Germline V lookup: CDR1 MNHNY, CDR2 SVGAGI (reference sequence). As DNA, the CDR3 is TGTGCCAGCAGACGCGGCGGGGGGGGCCGCGCAGATACGCAGTATTTT. Residues: CASRRGGGGRADTQYF.

This clonotype appeared many times. This rearrangement joins TRBV5-1 to TRBJ1-1; D is unclear. CDR1 is SGHRS, CDR2 YFSETQ, per germline. V shed 4 bases and J shed 1 base, with 11 bases lying between them. The CDR3 spans 14 residues. The CDR3 bases are TGCGCCAGCAGCCGCCAAACGGGGAACACTGAAGCTTTCTTT. Protein: CASSRQTGNTEAFF. The full variable domain, rest sourced from reference TRBV5-1 and TRBJ1-1, is KAGVTQTPRYLIKTRGQQVTLSCSPISGHRSVSWYQQTPGQGLQFLFEYFSETQRNKGNFPGRFSGRQFSNSRSEMNVSTLELGDSALYLCASSRQTGNTEAFFGQGTRLTVV.

About this clonotype: A much larger clone differs by one base, so this may be a read error. The chain combines TRBV20-1 with TRBJ2-7; possibly TRBD1 for D (6 bases). The CDR3 contains 14 residues. CDR1 is DFQATT, CDR2 SNEGSKA, per germline (reference sequence). The germline V and J ends were trimmed by 2 bases and 5 bases, with 16 bases remaining between them. This CDR3 is CSARITGLDHEQYF. The CDR3 nucleotides are TGCAGTGCTAGAATTACAGGGCTCGACCACGAGCAGTACTTC.

This clonotype was observed a few times. CDR3 sequence reads: CSARAPRMNTEAFF. CDR3 nucleotide sequence: TGCAGTGCCCGGGCCCCAAGGATGAACACTGAAGCTTTCTTT. This sequence joins TRBV20-1 and TRBJ1-1; D not resolved. The germline gives CDR1 DFQATT, CDR2 SNEGSKA (reference sequence). Trimming took off 6 bases at V and 0 bases at J, with 14 bases between the two ends. CDR3 length: 14 amino acids.

This clonotype appeared once. This chain connects TRBV4-1 to TRBJ2-7, with D unclear. V gave up 1 base and J gave up 10 bases, with 14 bases separating them. The CDR3 is made up of 13 amino acids. Germline CDR1 reads MGHRA; CDR2 reads YSYEKL. The CDR3 coding sequence is TGCGCCAGCAGCCAAGTGGGCCGGGCATCCCAGTACTTC. This translates into CASSQVGRASQYF.

This clonotype was counted a few times. The chain couples TRBV6-6 to TRBJ2-1; 7 bases agree with TRBD2. J gave up 7 bases and V 7 bases, and 10 bases lay outside the gene matches. The CDR3 consists of 14 residues. Germline V gene lookup returns CDR1 MNHNY and CDR2 SVGAGI (reference sequence). CDR3 DNA: TGTGCCAGCACCTGGGACGGCGGGAGTAATGAGCAGTTCTTC. Translation: CASTWDGGSNEQFF.

This clonotype was counted ten times or more. The chain links TRBV4-2 to TRBJ1-6; a weak D match, TRBD1 (5 bases). The germline V and J ends were trimmed by 2 bases and 4 bases, with 12 bases remaining between them. The CDR3 totals 16 residues. Germline lookup yields CDR1 LGHNA and CDR2 YNFKEQ. CDR3 sequence: CASSQNWGEYNSPLHF. CDR3 sequence (DNA): TGTGCCAGCAGCCAAAACTGGGGGGAGTATAATTCACCCCTCCACTTT.

This clonotype was recorded at least ten times. This chain links TRBV29-1 with TRBJ2-7; 8 bases are shared with TRBD1. After removal of 7 bases from V and 0 bases from J, the junction contained 5 bases not matched to a gene. Germline V lookup: CDR1 SQVTM, CDR2 ANQGSEA. The length of the CDR3 is 13 residues. The CDR3 reads CSGEDRDSYEQYF. CDR3 sequence (DNA): TGCAGCGGGGAGGACAGGGACTCCTACGAGCAGTACTTC.

The rearrangement uses TRBV20-1 and TRBJ2-1, with D hard to call. This CDR3 has 14 amino acids. V lost 0 bases to trimming and J lost 6 bases, with 12 bases between them. Germline V gives CDR1 DFQATT, CDR2 SNEGSKA (reference sequence). The CDR3 spells CSARDQFHGNEQFF. The CDR3, as DNA: TGCAGTGCTAGAGATCAGTTCCACGGCAATGAGCAGTTCTTC.

The rearrangement joins TRBV23-1 to TRBJ2-5, with a possible D match to TRBD2 (5 bases). TRBV23-1 has ORF status, its function being uncertain. The CDR3 extends over 15 amino acids. V lost 1 base to trimming and J lost 4 bases, with 13 bases between them. The CDR3 sequence is CASSQCEGVRETQYF. The CDR3, as DNA: TGCGCCAGCAGTCAATGCGAGGGAGTAAGAGAGACCCAGTACTTC.